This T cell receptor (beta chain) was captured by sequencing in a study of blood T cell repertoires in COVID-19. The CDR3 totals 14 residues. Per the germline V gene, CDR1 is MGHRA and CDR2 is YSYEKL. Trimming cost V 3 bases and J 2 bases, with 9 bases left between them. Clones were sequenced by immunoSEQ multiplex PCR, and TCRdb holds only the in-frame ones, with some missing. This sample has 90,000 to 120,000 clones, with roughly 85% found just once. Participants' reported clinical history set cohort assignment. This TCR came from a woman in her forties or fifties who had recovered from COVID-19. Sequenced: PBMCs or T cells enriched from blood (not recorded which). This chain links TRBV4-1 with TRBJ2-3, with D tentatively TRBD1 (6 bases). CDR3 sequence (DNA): TGCGCCAGCAGCCAGGACAGAAACACAGATACGCAGTATTTT. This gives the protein CASSQDRNTDTQYF.